This T cell receptor (beta chain) was sequenced for a study of blood T cell repertoires in COVID-19 (dated by TCRdb to 2020 to 2021). Some background on the complete study: Samples covering the acute and convalescent phases of COVID-19 were provided by collaborators in the United States, Italy and Spain. The prospective study material was composed of cDNA or gDNA derived from T cells, B-cell-depleted T cells, or PBMCs. Deeply sampled blood TCRbeta repertoires from subjects exposed to, actively infected with, or recovered from COVID-19 were included in the dataset. The repertoires were released in a freely available public database meant as a resource for research on the immune response to SARS-CoV-2. The samples were drawn from the first 160 participants of the ongoing ImmuneRACE study and from about 1,200 subjects provided by 6 global collaborators. Nearly every sample came with metadata listing a de-identified subject ID, COVID-19 status, age in years and sex. Where available, HLA class I and class II types were obtained from metadata supplied by the sample provider rather than from assay-based typing. The paper's findings and limits, for the study overall: How much clinical and demographic metadata was included differed by source and by participant, and the metadata was provided uncurated.

Each collaborating institution followed its own protocols to collect whole blood in K2EDTA tubes. For TCRbeta analysis, collaborators shipped samples as frozen whole blood, isolated PBMCs, or DNA extracted from either of those sample types. TCRbeta CDR3 regions were amplified from genomic DNA using the immunoSEQ Assay, a bias-controlled multiplex PCR. As for the original processing: Nucleated cell counts per sample were estimated from amplification of reference gene primers within the assay. To quantify the absolute abundance of each unique TCRbeta CDR3 rearrangement, sequence reads were collapsed and filtered. For each sample, productive Simpson clonality was calculated by taking the square root of Simpson's diversity index across productive rearrangements. The immuneACCESS repertoire file appears here via TCRdb, limited to in-frame rearrangements. These files lack a portion of the clones; in checked studies, under half of the deficit traces to unresolved V genes, and the cause of the others is not known. V and J calls and clone size are those listed in that table; D and trimming were worked out from the DNA. The sample has 110,000 to 150,000 clones on record, under 90% of them singletons. Jointly, the top ten make up about 7% of the sample.

The germline V gene (reference sequence) sets CDR1 to LNHDA and CDR2 to SQIVND. V and J lose 5 bases and 2 bases, and a span of 9 bases separates them. The cysteine opens and the phenylalanine closes a CDR3 of 13 amino acids. The sequence is cut down to CDR3 DNA, 39 bases in frame from base 1. For this clone: The antigen it recognizes is unknown. Base quality data are lacking; no much larger clone is found one base away.

Sequencing was done on a sample of peripheral blood. This clonotype originated in a human donor in a cohort sampled during active COVID-19. The chain was built from TRBV19 and TRBJ2-5, with the D gene call left open. The DNA sequence follows: TGTGCCAGTAGTCTTCGAGCACAAGAGACCCAGTACTTC. Its protein is CASSLRAQETQYF. The full variable domain, with segments outside the CDR3 supplied by the reference TRBV19 and TRBJ2-5 proteins, appears as DGGITQSPKYLFRKEGQNVTLSCEQNLNHDAMYWYRQDPGQGLRLIYYSQIVNDFQKGDIAEGYSVSREKKESFPLTVTSAQKNPTAFYLCASSLRAQETQYFGPGTRLLVL.